Following are 24 T cell receptor beta chains from one sample sequenced in a study of shared clonotypes between healthy human individuals. Profiled with immunoSEQ multiplex PCR; TCRdb holds only in-frame clones, not every one. This sample yields about 600,000 clones, of which over 95% are seen a single time; 0.11% belongs to the top ten. Positive CCR7 selection of CD45RO-negative cells yielded the naive CD8 cells, and terminally differentiated effector memory CD45RA+ cells were excluded. The sample comprised naive CD8+ T cells sorted from blood. These TCRs come from a woman younger than 45 in good health.

V gene TRBV14 combines with J gene TRBJ1-2; D unresolved. The CDR3 is 14 residues long. Deletions cut 4 bases from V and 1 base from J, with 10 bases between. Germline-derived CDR1 and CDR2 are SGHDN and FVKESK. CDR3 bases: TGTGCCAGCAGCCGGATGGACGATAACTATGGCTACACCTTC. It encodes CASSRMDDNYGYTF.

The J gene is TRBJ2-5, the V gene TRBV7-6; 11 bases map to TRBD2. The tail of the sequence fits TRBJ2-7 better, so the J call may be wrong. The CDR3 is made up of 19 amino acids. CDR1 is SGHVS and CDR2 is FNYEAQ in the germline V gene. CDR3 region: CASSSGPGTSGVGAYEQYF. In DNA form, the CDR3 reads TGTGCCAGCAGCTCAGGACCCGGGACTAGCGGAGTCGGGGCCTACGAGCAGTACTTC.

CDR3 amino acids: CATSSRRTGELFF. DNA for the CDR3: TGTGCCACCAGCAGCCGGAGAACCGGGGAGCTGTTTTTT. The V and J genes are TRBV15 and TRBJ2-2; no reliable D call. Deletions cut 3 bases from V and 5 bases from J, with 7 bases between. Germline V gene lookup returns CDR1 LNHNV and CDR2 YYDKDF (reference sequence). The CDR3 length is 13 residues.

The chain has TRBV2 and TRBJ1-5, with 8 bases fitting TRBD1. With 5 bases clipped from V and 3 bases from J, the junction kept 15 bases outside the gene matches. This CDR3 region has 18 residues. CDR1 is SNHLY and CDR2 is FYNNEI in the germline V gene. CDR3 sequence (DNA): TGTGCCAGCAGTTCAACTCTCCAGGGGGCGTTAGCCAATCAGCCCCAGCATTTT. It specifies CASSSTLQGALANQPQHF.

As for this clone: Other DNA sequences in this specimen translate into the identical CDR3. The V gene is TRBV28, the J gene TRBJ2-2, with unresolved D. V lost 2 bases to trimming and J lost 1 base, with 5 bases between them. Germline CDR1 and CDR2: MDHEN and SYDVKM. The CDR3 contains 14 residues. CDR3 DNA sequence: TGTGCCAGCAGTTTAACGGGGAACACCGGGGAGCTGTTTTTT. Translating it yields CASSLTGNTGELFF.

The rearrangement links TRBV28 to TRBJ1-2; 10 bases align to TRBD1. J lost 5 bases, V lost 5 bases, and 14 bases had no gene match. This CDR3 spans 17 amino acids. The germline V gene has CDR1 MDHEN and CDR2 SYDVKM. The CDR3 loop reads CASSPTSGTGAFYGYTF. CDR3 sequence (DNA): TGTGCCAGCAGTCCCACCTCCGGGACAGGGGCTTTTTATGGCTACACCTTC.

The CDR3 coding sequence is TGTGCCAGCAGCAACGGGTACGAGCAGTACTTC. Protein: CASSNGYEQYF. The chain combines TRBV21-1 with TRBJ2-7; no check of the table's D call, TRBD2, against the DNA was made. TRBV21-1 is shown as a pseudogene. This CDR3 has 11 residues.

The J gene is TRBJ1-5, the V gene TRBV5-6, with 9 bases matching TRBD1. The CDR3 length is 15 residues. Losses at the gene ends were 1 base for V and 3 bases for J; bases not matched to a gene: 2. Germline V CDR1 and CDR2: SGHDT, YYEEEE. The DNA of the CDR3 is TGTGCCAGCAGCTTGTGGACAGGGGCCAATCAGCCCCAGCATTTT. Amino acid sequence: CASSLWTGANQPQHF.

V and J are TRBV21-1 and TRBJ2-7. TRBV21-1 is listed as a pseudogene. CDR3 length: 17 amino acids. The CDR3 loop reads CASSKDTRGAGFHEQYF. The CDR3 nucleotides are TGTGCCAGCAGCAAAGATACTAGGGGGGCAGGGTTCCACGAGCAGTACTTC.

As concerns this clone: This CDR3 is also generated by other DNA sequences in the sample. CDR3 DNA sequence: TGTGCCAGTAGTATTACCCTAGCGGTCTCCTACGAGCAGTACTTC. This sequence encodes CASSITLAVSYEQYF. The rearrangement uses TRBV19 and TRBJ2-7; TRBD2 matches at 7 bases. V lost 3 bases, J lost 0 bases, and 5 bases stayed unmatched. Germline V CDR1 and CDR2: LNHDA, SQIVND (reference sequence). There are 15 residues in the CDR3.

The gene calls are TRBV19 and TRBJ2-5; possibly TRBD2 for D (6 bases). The tail of the sequence fits TRBJ2-7 better, so the J call may be wrong. There are 13 residues in the CDR3. Germline lookup yields CDR1 LNHDA and CDR2 SQIVND (reference sequence). The CDR3 protein is CASSMSTSYEQYF. CDR3 nucleotide sequence: TGTGCCAGTAGTATGTCGACTAGCTACGAGCAGTACTTC.

This rearrangement joins TRBV5-1 to TRBJ2-1; D not resolved. The CDR3 covers 12 residues. Germline values: CDR1 SGHRS, CDR2 YFSETQ. The germline V and J ends were trimmed by 0 bases and 11 bases, with 9 bases remaining between them. The CDR3 region has the DNA TGCGCCAGCAGCTTGGGGTACGGACAGCAGTTCTTC. This encodes CASSLGYGQQFF.

The chain carries TRBV4-1 and TRBJ2-7; 7 nucleotides agree with TRBD1. The V segment lost 0 bases and the J segment 4 bases; nucleotides outside the gene matches: 6. The germline gives CDR1 MGHRA, CDR2 YSYEKL. The CDR3 covers 15 residues. The CDR3 region has the DNA TGCGCCAGCAGCCAAGATGGGGGACAGACTTACGAGCAGTACTTC. The encoded protein is CASSQDGGQTYEQYF.

V gene TRBV5-1 combines with J gene TRBJ2-1; D gene uncertain. The CDR3 is 13 amino acids. The germline V gene has CDR1 SGHRS and CDR2 YFSETQ. Deletions cut 0 bases from V and 8 bases from J, with 9 bases between. CDR3 DNA: TGCGCCAGCAGCTTGGGGAGCCCCGATGAGCAGTTCTTC. It codes for CASSLGSPDEQFF.

This CDR3 is CASRPKTGLSYNEQFF. CDR3 DNA sequence: TGTGCCAGCAGACCGAAAACGGGATTGTCTTACAATGAGCAGTTCTTC. This sequence joins TRBV28 and TRBJ2-1, with D possibly matching TRBD2 (5 bases). The CDR3 has 16 amino acids. Trimming cost V 6 bases and J 4 bases, with 19 bases left between them. Germline CDR1 MDHEN, CDR2 SYDVKM.

The CDR3 DNA sequence: TGTGCCAGCAGCTCCCGGGTGCTGGGACTCGGTGAGCAGTTCTTC. Protein product: CASSSRVLGLGEQFF. The chain uses TRBV7-9 and TRBJ2-1; tentatively, D is TRBD2 (6 bases). In germline, CDR1 is SEHNR, CDR2 FQNEAQ (reference sequence). This CDR3 is 15 amino acids long. The V end was cut by 4 bases, the J end by 9 bases, with 19 bases between.

The chain has TRBV5-4 and TRBJ2-1; D remains unclear. The CDR3 is made up of 11 amino acids. V was cut by 4 bases and J by 8 bases, with 7 bases left in between. Germline loops: CDR1 SGHNT, CDR2 YYREEE (reference sequence). CDR3 protein: CASSLSYEQFF. The CDR3 DNA reads as TGTGCCAGCAGCCTTAGCTATGAGCAGTTCTTC.

This chain connects TRBV19 to TRBJ2-3; TRBD2 agrees at 13 bases. From germline, CDR1 is LNHDA and CDR2 SQIVND (reference sequence). CDR3 size: 17 residues. The V and J ends lost 3 bases and 4 bases, in that order; junction bases with no gene match: 7. Here the CDR3 DNA reads TGTGCCAGTAGTATCGTACTAGCGGGAGGGAGGGCAGATACGCAGTATTTT. Its translation: CASSIVLAGGRADTQYF.

V usage is TRBV6-6 and J usage is TRBJ1-1; D possibly corresponds to TRBD1 (6 bases). Germline CDR1 reads MNHNY; CDR2 reads SVGAGI (reference sequence). V was cut by 2 bases and J by 0 bases, with 10 bases left in between. The CDR3 has 15 amino acids. CDR3 in amino acids: CASSYGSGVNTEAFF. The CDR3 DNA reads TGTGCCAGCAGTTACGGGTCAGGGGTGAACACTGAAGCTTTCTTT.

The chain is built from TRBV18 and TRBJ2-7; tentatively, D is TRBD2 (6 bases). This CDR3 spans 13 amino acids. Trimming took off 6 bases at V and 4 bases at J, with 13 bases between the two ends. The V gene's germline CDR1 is KGHSH and CDR2 LQKENI. CDR3 amino acids: CASSDGRRYEQYF. CDR3 DNA: TGTGCCAGCTCGGACGGGAGAAGGTACGAGCAGTACTTC.

This CDR3 reads CASSLADSYIQYF. The CDR3 DNA reads as TGTGCCAGCAGTCTGGCCGACAGTTACATTCAGTACTTC. The rearrangement links TRBV28 to TRBJ2-4; weak D call: TRBD1 (5 bases). The CDR3 spans 13 residues. V was cut by 5 bases and J by 8 bases, with 13 bases left in between. Germline CDR1 MDHEN, CDR2 SYDVKM. Full variable domain (missing parts from reference TRBV28 and TRBJ2-4): DVKVTQSSRYLVKRTGEKVFLECVQDMDHENMFWYRQDPGLGLRLIYFSYDVKMKEKGDIPEGYSVSREKKERFSLILESASTNQTSMYLCASSLADSYIQYFGAGTRLSVL.

This rearrangement joins TRBV7-8 to TRBJ2-5; 12 bases align to TRBD2. This CDR3 region has 17 residues. The junction had 12 bases not matched to a gene; V was cut back by 5 bases and J by 5 bases. Germline V lookup: CDR1 SGHVS, CDR2 FQNEAQ. CDR3 nucleotide sequence: TGTGCCAGCAGCCCAGGACTAGCGGGAAACATCTGGGAGACCCAGTACTTC. It yields the protein CASSPGLAGNIWETQYF.

The chain uses TRBV1 and TRBJ1-5. TRBV1 is termed a pseudogene. There are 10 residues in the CDR3. CDR3 in DNA: TGCACCACCTCGTGTGGGCCCCAGCATTTT. It yields the protein CTTSCGPQHF.

The CDR3 loop reads CASRGMGNEQFF. CDR3 DNA: TGTGCCAGCAGAGGTATGGGGAATGAGCAGTTCTTC. The rearrangement joins TRBV27 to TRBJ2-1; D not certain. The CDR3 runs 12 residues. Germline CDR1 reads MNHEY; CDR2 reads SMNVEV (reference sequence). V was trimmed by 6 bases and J by 7 bases, leaving 10 bases between them.